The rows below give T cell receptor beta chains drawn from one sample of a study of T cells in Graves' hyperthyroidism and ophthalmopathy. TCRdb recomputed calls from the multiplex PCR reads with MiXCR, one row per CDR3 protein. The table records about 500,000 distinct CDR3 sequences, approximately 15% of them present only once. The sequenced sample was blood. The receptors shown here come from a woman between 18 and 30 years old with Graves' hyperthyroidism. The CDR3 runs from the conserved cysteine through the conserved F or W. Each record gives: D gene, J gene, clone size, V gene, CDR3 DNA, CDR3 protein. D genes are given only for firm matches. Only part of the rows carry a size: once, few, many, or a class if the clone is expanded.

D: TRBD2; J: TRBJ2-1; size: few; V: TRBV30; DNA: TGTGCCTGGAGTGTGTTTAGCGGGGCTCCCAATGAGCAGTTCTTC; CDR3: CAWSVFSGAPNEQFF
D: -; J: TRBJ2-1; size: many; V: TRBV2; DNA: TGTGCCAGTTCGGATGAGGGAGAGGTTTGGTCCTACAATGAGCAGTTCTTC; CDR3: CASSDEGEVWSYNEQFF
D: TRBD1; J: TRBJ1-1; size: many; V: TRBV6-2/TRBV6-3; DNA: TGTGCCAGCAGCAAGGGACAGGAGTACACTGAAGCTTTCTTT; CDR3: CASSKGQEYTEAFF
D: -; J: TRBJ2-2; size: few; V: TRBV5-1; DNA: TGCGCCAGCAGCTTGGCGGGACGGAGGAACACCGGGGAGCTGTTTTTT; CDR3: CASSLAGRRNTGELFF
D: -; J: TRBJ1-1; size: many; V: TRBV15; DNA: TGTGCCACCACCCCCGTGGGCGCCACTGAAGCTTTCTTT; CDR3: CATTPVGATEAFF
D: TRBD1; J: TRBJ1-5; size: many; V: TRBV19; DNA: TGTGCCAGTAGTATCGAGACAGGGGCGCGCAATCAGCCCCAGCATTTT; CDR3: CASSIETGARNQPQHF
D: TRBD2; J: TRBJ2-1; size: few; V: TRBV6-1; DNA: TGTGCCACCCGGACTAGCCTAGGTGAGCAGTTCTTC; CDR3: CATRTSLGEQFF
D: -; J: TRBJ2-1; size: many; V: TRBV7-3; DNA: TGTGCCAGCAGCTTATGGGGAGCCATCAACGACAATGAGCAGTTCTTC; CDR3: CASSLWGAINDNEQFF
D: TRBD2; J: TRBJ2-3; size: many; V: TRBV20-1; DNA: TGCAGTGCTAGAGGTCTCCTAGCGGGAACAGATACGCAGTATTTT; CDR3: CSARGLLAGTDTQYF
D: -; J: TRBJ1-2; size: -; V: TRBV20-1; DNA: TGCAGTGCTCCTCAACCCGCCGGGGGTGACTATGGCTACACCTTC; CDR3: CSAPQPAGGDYGYTF
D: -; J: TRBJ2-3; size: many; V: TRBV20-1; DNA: TGCAGTGCTAGCTCAGATACGCAGTATTTT; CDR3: CSASSDTQYF
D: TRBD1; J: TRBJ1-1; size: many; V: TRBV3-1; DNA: TGTGCCAGCAGCCAAGGACAGGGTCTTACTGAAGCTTTCTTT; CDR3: CASSQGQGLTEAFF
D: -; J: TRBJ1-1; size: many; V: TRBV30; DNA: TGTGCCTGGAGTGTACGGGGGGGTCGGACTGAAGCTTTCTTT; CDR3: CAWSVRGGRTEAFF
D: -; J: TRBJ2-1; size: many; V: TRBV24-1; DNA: TGTGCCACCAGTGATTTGGGGGAATACAATGAGCAGTTCTTC; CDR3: CATSDLGEYNEQFF
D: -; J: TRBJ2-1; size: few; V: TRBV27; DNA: TGTGCCAGCAGTTTATCGAGGGGGTATGAGCAGTTCTTC; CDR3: CASSLSRGYEQFF
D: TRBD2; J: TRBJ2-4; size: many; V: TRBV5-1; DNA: TGCGCCAGCAGCTTGGTGGGGCTCCTAGCGGGAGTAGCCAAAAACATTCAGTACTTC; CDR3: CASSLVGLLAGVAKNIQYF
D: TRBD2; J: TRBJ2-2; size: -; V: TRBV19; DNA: TGTGCCAGTAGTATGGAGTTGGCGGGAGGGCCGTACACCGGGGAGCTGTTTTTT; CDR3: CASSMELAGGPYTGELFF
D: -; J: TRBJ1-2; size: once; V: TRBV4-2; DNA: TGTGCCAGCAGCCAAGAAAGCGGGGGCTACACCTTC; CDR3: CASSQESGGYTF
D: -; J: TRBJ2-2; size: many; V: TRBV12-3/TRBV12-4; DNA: TGTGCCAGCACCCATACTGAAGGGGTGAACACCGGGGAGCTGTTTTTT; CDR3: CASTHTEGVNTGELFF
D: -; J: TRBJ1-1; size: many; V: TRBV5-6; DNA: TGTGCCAGCAGCCCCCGGCGGATAAACACTGAAGCTTTCTTT; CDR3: CASSPRRINTEAFF
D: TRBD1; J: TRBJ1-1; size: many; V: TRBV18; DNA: TGTGCCAGCTCACCACAAACAGGGGGTGGGACTGAAGCTTTCTTT; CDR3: CASSPQTGGGTEAFF
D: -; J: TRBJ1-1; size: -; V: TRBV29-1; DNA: TGCAGCGTTGAAGATTCCGGGGGGGGAAGTACTGAAGCTTTCTTT; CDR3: CSVEDSGGGSTEAFF
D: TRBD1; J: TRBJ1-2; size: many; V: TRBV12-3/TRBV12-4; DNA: TGTGCCAGCAGTTCTTGGACAGGGGGCGACTATGGCTACACCTTC; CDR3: CASSSWTGGDYGYTF
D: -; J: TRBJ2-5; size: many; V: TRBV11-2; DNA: TGTGCCAGCAGCACCCTGCCGGGGCGGAGGGTCGGTGGGACCCAGTACTTC; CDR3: CASSTLPGRRVGGTQYF
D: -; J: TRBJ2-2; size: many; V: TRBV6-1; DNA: TGTGCCAGCAGTGAATTAACTAACACCGGGGAGCTGTTTTTT; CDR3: CASSELTNTGELFF
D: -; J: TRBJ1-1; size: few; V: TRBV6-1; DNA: TGTGCCAGCGTGGGGGGGGAAGCTTTCTTT; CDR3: CASVGGEAFF
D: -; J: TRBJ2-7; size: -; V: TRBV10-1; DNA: TGCGCCAGCAGTGAAACCAGGAGCTCCTACGAGCAGTACTTC; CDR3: CASSETRSSYEQYF
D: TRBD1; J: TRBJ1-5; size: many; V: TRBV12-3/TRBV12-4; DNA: TGTGCCAGCAGACGGGGACAGGAGATCAATCAGCCCCAGCATTTT; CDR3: CASRRGQEINQPQHF
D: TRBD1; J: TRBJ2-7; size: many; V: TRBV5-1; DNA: TGCGCCAGCAGCTTAACCGGGACAGGGGCCTCCTACGAGCAGTACTTC; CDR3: CASSLTGTGASYEQYF
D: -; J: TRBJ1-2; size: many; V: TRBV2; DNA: TGTGCCAGCAGTCAGAGCCGGGGCTATGGCTACACCTTC; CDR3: CASSQSRGYGYTF
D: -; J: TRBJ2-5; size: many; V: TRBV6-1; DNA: TGTGCCAGCAGTCACCTTGCGTACCAAGAGACCCAGTACTTC; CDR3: CASSHLAYQETQYF
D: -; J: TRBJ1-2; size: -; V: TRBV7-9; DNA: TGTGCCAGCAGCTCTACAACAGGCCCTGCTACGGAAATTAACTATGGCTACACCTTC; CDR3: CASSSTTGPATEINYGYTF